This T cell receptor beta chain originates from a study of T cells in Graves' hyperthyroidism and ophthalmopathy. Study-wide results and limits: In the blood, most expanded thyroid clonotypes above 0.001 appeared as well.

Amplified TCR beta CDR3 regions came from RNA transcripts. Researchers ran a first-round RT-PCR on the TCR CDR3 using the HTBI primer set. TCRdb called the multiplex PCR reads again in MiXCR, with one record for every CDR3 protein. This repertoire shows 460,000 or so distinct CDR3 sequences, around 14% found once; its top ten account for 15% to 20%. The sample holds many counts of this clonotype. Its antigen is not known. The germline CDR1 and CDR2 sequences are DFQATT and SNEGSKA (reference sequence). J was trimmed by 7 bases and V by 5 bases; bases with no gene match: 22. The CDR3 is 18 amino acids. The origin of this receptor is a young woman with Graves' hyperthyroidism. The sequenced sample consisted of blood. The V call is TRBV20-1, the J call TRBJ1-2, with 10 bases that match TRBD1. Here the CDR3 DNA reads TGCAGTGCTGGTTACCGGGACAGGGGTTTTGGAAGTGTTCGTGGCTACACCTTC. Encoded protein: CSAGYRDRGFGSVRGYTF.